This entry lists 2 T cell receptor beta chains sequenced from one sample in a study of blood T cell repertoires in COVID-19. The table came from immunoSEQ multiplex PCR; TCRdb's copy has only in-frame clones and leaves some out. The sample lists 75,000 to 95,000 clones, around 85% occurring once. Sequencing was performed on peripheral blood. Every receptor here comes from a man aged 45 to 65 with acute or convalescent COVID-19.

The rearrangement uses TRBV6-5 and TRBJ2-1; 11 bases align to TRBD1. Per the germline V gene, CDR1 is MNHEY and CDR2 is SVGAGI. V was clipped by 10 bases and J by 7 bases; unmatched bases: 12. The CDR3 runs to 15 residues. The CDR3 spells CAILPGQGARNEQFF. In DNA form, the CDR3 reads TGTGCCATCCTCCCAGGACAGGGGGCGCGGAATGAGCAGTTCTTC.

This chain connects TRBV4-3 to TRBJ2-7; the match to TRBD1 covers 9 bases. Germline V gene lookup returns CDR1 LGHNA and CDR2 YSLEER. V was clipped by 5 bases and J by 3 bases; unmatched bases: 8. The CDR3 length is 15 residues. The CDR3 here is CASSTRQGGVYEQYF. CDR3 in DNA: TGCGCCAGCAGCACTAGACAGGGGGGAGTCTACGAGCAGTACTTC.